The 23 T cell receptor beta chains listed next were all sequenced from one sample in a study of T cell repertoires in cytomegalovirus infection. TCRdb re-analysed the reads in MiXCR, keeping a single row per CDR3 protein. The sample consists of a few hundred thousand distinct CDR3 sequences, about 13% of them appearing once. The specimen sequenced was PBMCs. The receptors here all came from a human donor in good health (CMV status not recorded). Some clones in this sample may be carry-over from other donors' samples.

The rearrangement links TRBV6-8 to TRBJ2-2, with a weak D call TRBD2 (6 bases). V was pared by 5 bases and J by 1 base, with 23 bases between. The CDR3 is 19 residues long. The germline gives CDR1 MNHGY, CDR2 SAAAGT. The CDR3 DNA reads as TGTGCCAGCAGTCAAAGGCAGGCTGGACGCGGGGTGAACACCGGGGAGCTGTTTTTT. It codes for CASSQRQAGRGVNTGELFF.

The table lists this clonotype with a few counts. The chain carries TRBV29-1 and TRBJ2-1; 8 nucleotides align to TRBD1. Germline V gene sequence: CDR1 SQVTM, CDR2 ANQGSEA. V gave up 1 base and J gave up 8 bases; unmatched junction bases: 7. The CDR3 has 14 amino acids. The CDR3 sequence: CSVEGQGALDEQFF. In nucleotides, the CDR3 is TGCAGCGTTGAAGGCCAGGGGGCCCTAGATGAGCAGTTCTTC.

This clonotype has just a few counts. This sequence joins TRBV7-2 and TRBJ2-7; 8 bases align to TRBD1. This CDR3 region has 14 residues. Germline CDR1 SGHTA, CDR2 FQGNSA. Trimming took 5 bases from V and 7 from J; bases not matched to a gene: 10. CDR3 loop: CASSPGTGHLEQYF. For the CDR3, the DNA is TGTGCCAGCAGCCCAGGGACAGGCCACTTGGAGCAGTACTTC.

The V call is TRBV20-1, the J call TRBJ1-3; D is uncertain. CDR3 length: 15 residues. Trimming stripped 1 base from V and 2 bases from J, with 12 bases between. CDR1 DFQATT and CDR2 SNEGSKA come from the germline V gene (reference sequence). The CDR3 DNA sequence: TGCAGTGCTAGAGTTTCGGCCTTTCCTGGAAACACCATATATTTT. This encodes CSARVSAFPGNTIYF.

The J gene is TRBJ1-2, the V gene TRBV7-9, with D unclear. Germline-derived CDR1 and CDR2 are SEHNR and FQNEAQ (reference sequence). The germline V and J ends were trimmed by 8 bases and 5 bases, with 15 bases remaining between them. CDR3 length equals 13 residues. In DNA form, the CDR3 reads TGTGCCAGCTCGGTGGAGGCCCTTTATGGCTACACCTTC. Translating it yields CASSVEALYGYTF.

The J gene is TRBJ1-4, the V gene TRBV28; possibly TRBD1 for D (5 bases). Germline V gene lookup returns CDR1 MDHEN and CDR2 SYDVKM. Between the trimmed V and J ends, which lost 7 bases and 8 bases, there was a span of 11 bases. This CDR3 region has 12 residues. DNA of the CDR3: TGTGCCAGCACCCTGGGGGAAGAAAAACTGTTTTTT. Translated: CASTLGEEKLFF.

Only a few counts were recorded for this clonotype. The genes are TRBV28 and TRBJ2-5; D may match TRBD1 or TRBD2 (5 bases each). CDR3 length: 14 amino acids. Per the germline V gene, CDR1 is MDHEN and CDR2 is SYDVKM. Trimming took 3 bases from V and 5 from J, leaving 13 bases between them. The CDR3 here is CASSFFGGSETQYF. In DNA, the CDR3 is TGTGCCAGCAGTTTTTTTGGGGGATCGGAGACCCAGTACTTC.

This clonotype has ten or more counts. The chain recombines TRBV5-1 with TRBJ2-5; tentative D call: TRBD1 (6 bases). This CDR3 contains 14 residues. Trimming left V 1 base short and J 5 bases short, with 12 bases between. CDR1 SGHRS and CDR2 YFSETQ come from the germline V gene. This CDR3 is CASSLTGTGETQYF. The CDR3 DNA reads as TGCGCCAGCAGCTTGACAGGGACGGGGGAGACCCAGTACTTC. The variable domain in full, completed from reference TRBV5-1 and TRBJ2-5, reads KAGVTQTPRYLIKTRGQQVTLSCSPISGHRSVSWYQQTPGQGLQFLFEYFSETQRNKGNFPGRFSGRQFSNSRSEMNVSTLELGDSALYLCASSLTGTGETQYFGPGTRLLVL.

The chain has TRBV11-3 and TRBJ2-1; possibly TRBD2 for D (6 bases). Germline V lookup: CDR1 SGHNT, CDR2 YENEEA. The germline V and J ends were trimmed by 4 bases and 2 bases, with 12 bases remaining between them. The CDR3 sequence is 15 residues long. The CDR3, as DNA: TGTGCCAGCAGCTCCTCGGGGGAACCCTACAATGAGCAGTTCTTC. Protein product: CASSSSGEPYNEQFF.

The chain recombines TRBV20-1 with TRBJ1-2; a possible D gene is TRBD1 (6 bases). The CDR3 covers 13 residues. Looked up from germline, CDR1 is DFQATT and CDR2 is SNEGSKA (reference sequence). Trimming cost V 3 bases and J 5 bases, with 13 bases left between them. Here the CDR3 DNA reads TGCAGTGCTAGCCTTACAGGGTTGTATGGCTACACCTTC. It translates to CSASLTGLYGYTF.

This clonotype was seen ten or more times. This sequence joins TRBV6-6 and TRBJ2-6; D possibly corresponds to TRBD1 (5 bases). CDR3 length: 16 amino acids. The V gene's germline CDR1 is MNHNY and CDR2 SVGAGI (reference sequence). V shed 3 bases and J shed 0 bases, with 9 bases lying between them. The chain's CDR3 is CASSYFRVSGANVLTF. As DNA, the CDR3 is TGTGCCAGCAGTTATTTCAGGGTCTCTGGGGCCAACGTCCTGACTTTC.

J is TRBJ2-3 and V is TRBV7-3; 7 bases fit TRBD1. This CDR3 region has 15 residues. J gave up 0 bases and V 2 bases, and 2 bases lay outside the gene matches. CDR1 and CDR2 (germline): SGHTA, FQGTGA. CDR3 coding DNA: TGTGCCAGCAGCTTAGAGGGGGCTAGCACAGATACGCAGTATTTT. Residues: CASSLEGASTDTQYF. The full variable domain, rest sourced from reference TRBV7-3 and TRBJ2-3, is GAGVSQTPSNKVTEKGKYVELRCDPISGHTALYWYRQSLGQGPEFLIYFQGTGAADDSGLPNDRFFAVRPEGSVSTLKIQRTERGDSAVYLCASSLEGASTDTQYFGPGTRLTVL.

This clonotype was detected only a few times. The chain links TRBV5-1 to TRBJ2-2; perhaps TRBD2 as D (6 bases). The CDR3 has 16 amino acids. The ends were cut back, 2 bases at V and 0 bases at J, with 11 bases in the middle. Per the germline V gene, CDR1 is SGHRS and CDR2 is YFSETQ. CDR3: CASSFSGDANTGELFF. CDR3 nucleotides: TGCGCCAGCAGCTTTTCGGGAGACGCGAACACCGGGGAGCTGTTTTTT.

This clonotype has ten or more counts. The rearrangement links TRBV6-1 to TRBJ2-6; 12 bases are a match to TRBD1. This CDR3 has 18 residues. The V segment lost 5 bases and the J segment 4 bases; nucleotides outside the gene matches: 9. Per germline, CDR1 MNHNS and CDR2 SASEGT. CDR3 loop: CASSFAGQGARGANVLTF. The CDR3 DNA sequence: TGTGCCAGCAGTTTTGCGGGACAGGGGGCGCGCGGGGCCAACGTCCTGACTTTC.

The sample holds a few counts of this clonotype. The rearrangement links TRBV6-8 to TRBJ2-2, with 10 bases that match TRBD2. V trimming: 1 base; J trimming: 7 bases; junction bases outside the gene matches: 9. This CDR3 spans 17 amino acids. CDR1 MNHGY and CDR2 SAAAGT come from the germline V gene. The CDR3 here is CASSYLLAGAVGGELFF. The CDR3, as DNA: TGTGCCAGCAGTTACTTGCTAGCGGGAGCAGTTGGCGGGGAGCTGTTTTTT.

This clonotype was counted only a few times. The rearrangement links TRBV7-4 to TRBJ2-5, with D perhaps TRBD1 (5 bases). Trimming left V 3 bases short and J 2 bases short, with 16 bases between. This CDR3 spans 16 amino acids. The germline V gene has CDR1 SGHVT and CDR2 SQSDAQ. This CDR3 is CASSLSMKTVQETQYF. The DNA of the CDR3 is TGTGCCAGCAGCTTGTCGATGAAGACAGTACAAGAGACCCAGTACTTC.

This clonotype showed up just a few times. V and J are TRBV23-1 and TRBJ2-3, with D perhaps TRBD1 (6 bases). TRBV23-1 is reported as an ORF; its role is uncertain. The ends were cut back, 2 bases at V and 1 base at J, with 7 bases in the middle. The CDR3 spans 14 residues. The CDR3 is CASSQAGGTDTQYF. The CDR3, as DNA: TGCGCCAGCAGTCAAGCAGGGGGCACAGATACGCAGTATTTT.

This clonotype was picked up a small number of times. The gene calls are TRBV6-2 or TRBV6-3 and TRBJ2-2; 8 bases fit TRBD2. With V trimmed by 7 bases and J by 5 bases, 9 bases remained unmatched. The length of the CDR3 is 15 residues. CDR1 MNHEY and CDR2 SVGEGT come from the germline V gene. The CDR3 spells CASKSGGPLTGELFF. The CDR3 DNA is TGTGCCAGCAAATCGGGAGGGCCATTGACCGGGGAGCTGTTTTTT.

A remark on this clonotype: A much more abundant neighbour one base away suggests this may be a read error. The CDR3 loop is CASNSGLAPSTDTQYF. The CDR3 DNA follows: TGTGCCAGCAACTCAGGACTAGCGCCAAGCACAGATACGCAGTATTTT. The chain employs TRBV5-4 and TRBJ2-3; 9 nucleotides line up with TRBD2. The ends lost 6 bases at V and 0 bases at J; junction bases unmatched: 8. Per the germline V gene, CDR1 is SGHNT and CDR2 is YYREEE (reference sequence). This CDR3 contains 16 residues.

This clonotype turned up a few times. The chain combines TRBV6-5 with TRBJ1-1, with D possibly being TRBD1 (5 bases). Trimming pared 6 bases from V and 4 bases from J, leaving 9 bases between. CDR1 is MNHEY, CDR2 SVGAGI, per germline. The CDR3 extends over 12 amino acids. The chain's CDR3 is CASSRRGTEAFF. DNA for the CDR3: TGTGCCAGCAGCAGAAGGGGCACTGAAGCTTTCTTT.

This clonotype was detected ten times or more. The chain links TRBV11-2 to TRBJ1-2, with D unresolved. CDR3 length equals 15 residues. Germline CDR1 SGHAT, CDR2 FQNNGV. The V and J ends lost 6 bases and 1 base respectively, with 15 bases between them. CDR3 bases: TGTGCCAGCAGGCCCCCGTGGCAGAATAACTATGGCTACACCTTC. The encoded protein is CASRPPWQNNYGYTF.

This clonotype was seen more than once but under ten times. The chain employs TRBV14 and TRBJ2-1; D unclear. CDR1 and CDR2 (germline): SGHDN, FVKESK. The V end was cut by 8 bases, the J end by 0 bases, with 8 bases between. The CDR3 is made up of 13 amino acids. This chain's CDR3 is CASGADSYNEQFF. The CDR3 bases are TGTGCCAGCGGAGCCGACTCCTACAATGAGCAGTTCTTC.

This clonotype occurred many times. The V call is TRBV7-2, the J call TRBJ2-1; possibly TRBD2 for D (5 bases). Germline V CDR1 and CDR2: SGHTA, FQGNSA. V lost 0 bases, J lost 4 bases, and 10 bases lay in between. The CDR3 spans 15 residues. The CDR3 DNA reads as TGTGCCAGCAGCTTAGCATACAGCGGATACAATGAGCAGTTCTTC. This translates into CASSLAYSGYNEQFF.